This TCR beta chain comes out of a study of glioma-infiltrating T cells after dendritic cell vaccination. Repertoires were generated with immunoSEQ multiplex PCR, while TCRdb's copy carries only in-frame clones and drops some. In the table there are 70,000 to 95,000 clones, around 87% of which are singletons. Sample time point: after dendritic cell vaccination, including at tumor progression/relapse. Germline loops: CDR1 SEHNR, CDR2 FQNEAQ (reference sequence). Unmatched junction bases numbered 5, after V lost 1 base and J lost 4 bases. The CDR3 extends over 15 amino acids. Only one count was recorded for this clone.

Sequences were derived from blood, sampled after dendritic cell vaccination. This sequence was found in a human donor with glioblastoma. The gene calls are TRBV7-9 and TRBJ1-2; 8 nucleotides match TRBD1. CDR3 sequence (DNA): TGTGCCAGCAGCTTAGGTACAGGGGGTGCCTATGGCTACACCTTC. Its protein product is CASSLGTGGAYGYTF.